What follows are 24 T cell receptor beta chains derived from one specimen sequenced in a study of human T cells and chemical hapten exposure. TCRdb reprocessed the RACE reads via MiXCR and lists one record per CDR3 protein. The sample has about 100,000 distinct CDR3 sequences, roughly 11% seen once. Time point defined: patch test 1, 2 weeks after DPC sensitization. Treatment defined: therapeutic diphenylcyclopropenone sensitization with weekly scalp DPC. Source: whole blood, taken in connection with sensitization to the hapten diphenylcyclopropenone (DPC). These receptors were obtained from a middle-aged woman with alopecia areata. Some clones in this sample may be carry-over from other donors' samples.

Ten or more counts support this clonotype. This chain links TRBV10-2 with TRBJ2-1; no firm D call. The V and J ends lost 2 bases and 2 bases respectively, with 7 bases between them. Germline CDR1 reads WSHSY; CDR2 reads SAAADI. This CDR3 has 14 amino acids. The CDR3 sequence is CASSEGLAYNEQFF. The CDR3 DNA sequence: TGCGCCAGCAGTGAGGGGTTAGCCTACAATGAGCAGTTCTTC.

As for this clonotype: Just one base apart from a much larger clone, this may be a read error. The V gene is TRBV3-1, the J gene TRBJ2-7, with D unclear. The CDR3 is 14 residues long. Trimming left V 3 bases short and J 4 bases short, with 13 bases between. Germline CDR1 is LGHDT and CDR2 is YNNKEL (reference sequence). The CDR3 loop reads CASSHGVVPYEQYF. CDR3 in DNA: TGTGCCAGCAGCCATGGGGTAGTGCCGTACGAGCAGTACTTC.

This clonotype was seen a handful of times. The chain uses TRBV7-2 and TRBJ2-7, with 8 bases that match TRBD1. Losses at the gene ends were 5 bases for V and 6 bases for J; bases not matched to a gene: 6. Germline V gene lookup returns CDR1 SGHTA and CDR2 FQGNSA. The CDR3 runs to 13 residues. The CDR3 region has the DNA TGTGCCAGCAGCCTCAGGGGGCAAGGCGAGCAGTACTTC. This encodes CASSLRGQGEQYF.

This clonotype was seen at least ten times. The chain couples TRBV7-2 to TRBJ2-5; no clear D gene. Germline CDR1 reads SGHTA; CDR2 reads FQGNSA. The CDR3 runs to 13 residues. Trimming left V 0 bases short and J 1 base short, with 3 bases between. CDR3 sequence: CASSLASQETQYF. In DNA form, the CDR3 reads TGTGCCAGCAGCTTAGCGTCCCAAGAGACCCAGTACTTC.

This clonotype was seen only a few times. The chain joins TRBV5-5 to TRBJ1-1, with a weak D call TRBD1 (6 bases). Deletions cut 0 bases from V and 6 bases from J, with 15 bases between. The CDR3 spans 15 residues. From germline, CDR1 is SGHKS and CDR2 YYEKEE (reference sequence). This chain's CDR3 is CASSLVQGRGSEAFF. CDR3 nucleotides: TGTGCCAGCAGCTTGGTTCAGGGCAGGGGCTCTGAAGCTTTCTTT.

In this sample, this clonotype turned up many times. This chain uses TRBV12-5 with TRBJ2-1, with 16 bases aligning to TRBD2. Germline loops: CDR1 LGHNT, CDR2 FRNRAP. V lost 8 bases and J lost 11; bases outside the gene matches: 12. CDR3 size: 16 residues. CDR3 loop: CASKNGTSGRDRKQFF. The CDR3 DNA is TGTGCTAGTAAGAATGGGACTAGCGGGAGGGACCGAAAGCAGTTCTTC.

The gene calls are TRBV30 and TRBJ1-6; TRBD1 agrees at 7 bases. The germline V gene encodes CDR1 GTSNPN and CDR2 SVGIG (reference sequence). The length of the CDR3 is 13 residues. V shed 3 bases, J shed 7 bases, and the junction held 3 bases outside the gene matches. The CDR3, as DNA: TGTGCCTGGAGGGACAGGAGAAATTCACCCCTCCACTTT. Translating it yields CAWRDRRNSPLHF. The full variable domain, with the rest looked up from reference TRBV30 and TRBJ1-6, is SQTIHQWPATLVQPVGSPLSLECTVEGTSNPNLYWYRQAAGRGLQLLFYSVGIGQISSEVPQNLSASRPQDRQFILSSKKLLLSDSGFYLCAWRDRRNSPLHFGNGTRLTVT.

The rearrangement uses TRBV5-1 and TRBJ2-7; D is perhaps TRBD2 (5 bases). From germline, CDR1 is SGHRS and CDR2 YFSETQ. Trimming removed 0 bases from V and 3 bases from J, with 19 bases in between. The CDR3 extends over 17 amino acids. The CDR3 is CASSLDWTETSNYEQYF. CDR3 coding DNA: TGCGCCAGCAGCTTGGATTGGACCGAAACTAGTAACTACGAGCAGTACTTC.

The CDR3 sequence: CAISGTGGAETQYF. CDR3 DNA: TGTGCCATCAGTGGGACAGGGGGAGCAGAGACCCAGTACTTC. The rearrangement links TRBV10-3 to TRBJ2-5; 10 nucleotides match TRBD1. V shed 4 bases and J 4 bases; nucleotides not matched to a gene: 3. This CDR3 has 14 residues. Germline CDR1 is ENHRY and CDR2 is SYGVKD.

This clonotype has ten or more counts. The chain carries TRBV6-6 and TRBJ2-1; no clear D gene. V was shortened by 0 bases and J by 5 bases, with 8 bases between the two germline ends. This CDR3 region has 14 residues. Germline lookup yields CDR1 MNHNY and CDR2 SVGAGI (reference sequence). The DNA for the CDR3 is TGTGCCAGCAGTTACTCGGACGTAGACAATGAGCAGTTCTTC. It is translated as CASSYSDVDNEQFF.

This clonotype was detected only a few times. This chain uses TRBV7-9 with TRBJ1-2; the match to TRBD1 covers 7 bases. CDR3 length: 16 amino acids. Germline assignment: CDR1 SEHNR and CDR2 FQNEAQ (reference sequence). Unmatched junction bases numbered 16, after V lost 4 bases and J lost 8 bases. DNA of the CDR3: TGTGCCAGCAGCTCACCCCTTCAGGGGGGAGAAGGCGGCTACACCTTC. Translation: CASSSPLQGGEGGYTF.

In its sample, this clonotype was seen many times. The chain combines TRBV29-1 with TRBJ1-1; the D is unclear. V lost 8 bases, J lost 1 base, and 5 bases lay in between. The CDR3 spans 10 residues. Germline V CDR1 and CDR2: SQVTM, ANQGSEA. The CDR3 loop is CSSGNTEAFF. The CDR3, as DNA: TGCAGCTCGGGGAACACTGAAGCTTTCTTT. Together with reference TRBV29-1 and TRBJ1-1, the CDR3 gives the full variable domain: SAVISQKPSRDICQRGTSLTIQCQVDSQVTMMFWYRQQPGQSLTLIATANQGSEATYESGFVIDKFPISRPNLTFSTLTVSNMSPEDSSIYLCSSGNTEAFFGQGTRLTVV.

This clonotype came up many times. The CDR3 protein is CASSLRSARETQYF. The CDR3 DNA reads as TGTGCCAGCAGTTTAAGGTCAGCGCGGGAGACCCAGTACTTC. V usage is TRBV12-3 or TRBV12-4 and J usage is TRBJ2-5; D gene uncertain. CDR3 size: 14 residues. V was pared by 2 bases and J by 5 bases, with 12 bases between.

V usage is TRBV5-1 and J usage is TRBJ2-7; TRBD1 or TRBD2 may be the D gene (5 bases each). CDR1 and CDR2 (germline): SGHRS, YFSETQ. V was trimmed by 0 bases and J by 5 bases, leaving 15 bases between them. The CDR3 has 15 residues. The CDR3 bases are TGCGCCAGCAGCTTGGGGTCCGTGGGACCCAACGAGCAGTACTTC. Encoded protein: CASSLGSVGPNEQYF.

A word on this clonotype: This may come from a read error, since a much larger clone is one base off. The genes are TRBV13 and TRBJ1-2; the D gene is possibly TRBD1 (5 bases). This CDR3 comprises 16 residues. Looked up from germline, CDR1 is PRHDT and CDR2 is FYEKMQ (reference sequence). In nucleotides, the CDR3 is TGTGCCAGCAGCTTAGGCCGGGGTAGGGGCAACTATGGCTACTCCTTC. Translation: CASSLGRGRGNYGYSF.

This chain connects TRBV25-1 to TRBJ1-2; D may be TRBD1 (6 bases). The length of the CDR3 is 13 residues. Trimming shortened V by 4 bases and J by 4 bases, and 10 bases separated the two germline ends. Germline values: CDR1 MGHDK, CDR2 SYGVNS. DNA for the CDR3: TGTGCCAGCAGTGTCGGACAGCCCTATGGCTACACCTTC. Translated, it gives CASSVGQPYGYTF.

Ten or more counts support this clonotype. The gene calls are TRBV21-1 and TRBJ2-5; the table calls TRBD1, which could not be checked here. TRBV21-1 is reported as a pseudogene. There are 15 residues in the CDR3. This CDR3 is CASSKPDREGETQYF. In DNA, the CDR3 is TGTGCCAGCAGCAAACCCGACAGGGAAGGAGAGACCCAGTACTTC.

This clonotype was seen more than once but under ten times. CDR3 loop: CASSNYYEQYF. CDR3 sequence (DNA): TGTGCCAGCAGCAACTACTACGAGCAGTACTTC. The chain couples TRBV14 to TRBJ2-7; no clear D. Per germline, CDR1 SGHDN and CDR2 FVKESK. The CDR3 sequence is 11 residues long. V shed 5 bases and J shed 3 bases, with 5 bases lying between them.

This clonotype was detected many times. The V call is TRBV19, the J call TRBJ1-5; no clear D. The CDR3 runs to 15 residues. Germline values: CDR1 LNHDA, CDR2 SQIVND (reference sequence). V shed 6 bases and J shed 6 bases, with 18 bases lying between them. The CDR3 is CASRLGPLEGQPQHF. CDR3 sequence (DNA): TGTGCCAGTAGACTAGGGCCTCTTGAAGGTCAGCCCCAGCATTTT. The variable domain in full, completed from reference TRBV19 and TRBJ1-5, reads DGGITQSPKYLFRKEGQNVTLSCEQNLNHDAMYWYRQDPGQGLRLIYYSQIVNDFQKGDIAEGYSVSREKKESFPLTVTSAQKNPTAFYLCASRLGPLEGQPQHFGDGTRLSIL.

The chain is built from TRBV28 and TRBJ1-2; a possible D gene is TRBD1 (5 bases). This CDR3 has 15 amino acids. Germline CDR1 and CDR2: MDHEN and SYDVKM. Trimming removed 3 bases from V and 0 bases from J, with 11 bases in between. CDR3 residues: CASSLGGMANYGYTF. The CDR3, as DNA: TGTGCCAGCAGTTTGGGGGGGATGGCTAACTATGGCTACACCTTC.

This clonotype was seen many times. CDR3 in amino acids: CASSLFGTGSIGNQPQHF. Written as DNA, the CDR3 is TGTGCCAGCAGTTTATTCGGGACAGGGAGTATAGGCAATCAGCCCCAGCATTTT. The genes are TRBV28 and TRBJ1-5, with 9 positions matching TRBD1. Germline assignment: CDR1 MDHEN and CDR2 SYDVKM. There are 18 residues in the CDR3. V shed 1 base and J 2 bases; nucleotides not matched to a gene: 9.

In this sample, this clonotype turned up many times. The chain employs TRBV19 and TRBJ1-5; 9 bases are a match to TRBD1. V was clipped by 6 bases and J by 4 bases; unmatched bases: 7. The CDR3 sequence is 15 residues long. CDR1 and CDR2 (germline): LNHDA, SQIVND (reference sequence). CDR3 in amino acids: CASSLGQGINQPQHF. The CDR3 nucleotides read TGTGCCAGTAGCCTGGGACAGGGAATAAATCAGCCCCAGCATTTT.

The sample holds a few counts of this clonotype. This may stem from a read error, because a much larger clone lies one nucleotide away. The rearrangement joins TRBV4-2 to TRBJ2-7; D is unclear. Looked up from germline, CDR1 is LGHNA and CDR2 is YNFKEQ. There are 15 residues in the CDR3. The CDR3 DNA is TGTGCCAGCAGCCAAGATTTACAGTTCTCCAACGAGCAGTACTTC. Translation: CASSQDLQFSNEQYF.

The rearrangement links TRBV6-1 to TRBJ2-1; the D is unclear. CDR1 is MNHNS, CDR2 SASEGT, per germline. The CDR3 runs to 16 residues. The V end was cut by 4 bases, the J end by 9 bases, with 22 bases between. CDR3 bases: TGTGCCAGCAGTGGAAAGGGCGAGAAAGTTCGGAGTGAGCAGTTCTTC. This translates into CASSGKGEKVRSEQFF.